Below, one T cell receptor (beta chain) is given with its context. Its antigen is as yet unknown. V lost 6 bases and J 1 base, leaving 14 bases between the germline ends. Looked up from germline, CDR1 is MNHNS and CDR2 is SASEGT. CDR3 length: 15 amino acids. The PCR made use of 60 Vbeta and 13 Jbeta primers. Assay used: immunoSEQ multiplex PCR; TCRdb lists only in-frame clones, some missing. The repertoire holds over 80,000 clones, with more than 60% as singletons. This entry belongs to a study of cytomegalovirus exposure and HLA in healthy donors. Points from the study as a whole: The study designated roughly 150 TCR beta chains cytomegalovirus-associated.

This chain connects TRBV6-1 to TRBJ2-3; tentative D call: TRBD1 (6 bases). Sequenced input: PBMCs. The clonotype was recovered from a man between 60 and 75 years old in good health and CMV-seropositive. The CDR3 region is CASRDSIFGTDTQYF. The CDR3 nucleotides read TGTGCCAGCAGGGACAGCATCTTCGGCACAGATACGCAGTATTTT.